Listed below are T cell receptor beta chains from one sample, sequenced in a study of blood T cell repertoires in COVID-19. Sequencing was performed with immunoSEQ multiplex PCR; in TCRdb, only in-frame clones are kept and a portion is missing. This table holds about 97,000 clones, around 87% found once. Material for sequencing was peripheral blood. The receptors derive from a man aged 45-65 years with active or convalescent COVID-19. The CDR3 runs from the conserved cysteine through the conserved F or W. A D gene is named only where the DNA matches it firmly. Expanded clones get a size class; other rows say once, few or many, or leave the size out.

TRBV15	-	15	-	TRBJ2-7	TGTGCCACCAGCAGAGATCTTGGGAGCTCCTACGAGCAGTACTTC	CATSRDLGSSYEQYF
TRBV25-1	-	13	once	TRBJ2-7	TGTGCCAGCAGTGAATTATTGGTAGACGAGCAGTACTTC	CASSELLVDEQYF
TRBV15	TRBD1	16	-	TRBJ2-3	TGTGCCACCAGCAAGGGGGACAGCAAGGGTACAGATACGCAGTATTTT	CATSKGDSKGTDTQYF
TRBV19	TRBD1	15	-	TRBJ1-2	TGTGCCAGTACCAGGGAAGGGACAGGTTCCTATGGCTACACCTTC	CASTREGTGSYGYTF
TRBV4-3	TRBD1	14	-	TRBJ1-1	TGCGCCAGCAGCCAAGATCCCGGGACAGGGGCGGCTTTCTTT	CASSQDPGTGAAFF
TRBV7-8	TRBD1	16	few	TRBJ1-5	TGTGCCAGCAGCCCCTGGGACAGAAATAGCAATCAGCCCCAGCATTTT	CASSPWDRNSNQPQHF
TRBV2	-	15	-	TRBJ1-6	TGTGCCAGCAGTGAAACGGCAGGCCCCGATTCACCCCTCCACTTT	CASSETAGPDSPLHF
TRBV28	-	15	-	TRBJ2-6	TGTGCCAGCAGTCCCGGCGGGACCGGGGCCAACGTCCTGACTTTC	CASSPGGTGANVLTF
TRBV11-2	TRBD1	15	-	TRBJ2-1	TGTGCCAGCACTCGGAGCGGACAGGGCTACAATGAGCAGTTCTTC	CASTRSGQGYNEQFF
TRBV10-1	-	15	-	TRBJ2-2	TGCGCCAGCAGTGAGAATTCGGGAGAGGCCGGGGAGCTGTTTTTT	CASSENSGEAGELFF
TRBV9	-	14	once	TRBJ1-2	TGTGCCAGCAGCCCGCAGGACATTGGCTATGGCTACACCTTC	CASSPQDIGYGYTF
TRBV6-5	-	16	-	TRBJ2-3	TGTGCCAGCAGTTACTCCCGGGACACCTCCACAGATACGCAGTATTTT	CASSYSRDTSTDTQYF
TRBV5-6	TRBD1	15	-	TRBJ2-7	TGTGCCAGCAGCTTAAGTCCGGGACAGGACTACGAGCAGTACTTC	CASSLSPGQDYEQYF
TRBV18	TRBD1	13	-	TRBJ1-2	TGTGCCAGCTCCCCCGGACAGGCTCAAGGCTACACCTTC	CASSPGQAQGYTF
TRBV28	-	14	-	TRBJ2-7	TGTGCCAGCAGCATATTACAGGGTGCCTACGAGCAGTACTTC	CASSILQGAYEQYF
TRBV3-1/TRBV3-2	-	14	-	TRBJ1-2	TGTGCCAGCAGCCAAGTAGGGGCTAGTTATGGCTACACCTTC	CASSQVGASYGYTF
TRBV19	TRBD2	16	-	TRBJ2-3	TGTGCCAGTAGTCGCAGACTAGCGGGGGGCACAGATACGCAGTATTTT	CASSRRLAGGTDTQYF
TRBV1	-	19	-	TRBJ2-4	TGCACCAGCAGCCGACGACCTCTAAGGAGAAGACTAGCCAAAAACATTCAGTACTTC	CTSSRRPLRRRLAKNIQYF
TRBV7-9	-	14	-	TRBJ2-5	TGTGCCAGCAGTCCTACCGGGCAGGGAGAGACCCAGTACTTC	CASSPTGQGETQYF
TRBV13	-	10	-	TRBJ1-4	TGTGCCAGCAGCACGGGACTCACGCATTTT	CASSTGLTHF
TRBV30	-	14	-	TRBJ1-2	TGTGCCTGGAGTGTACATGGGGGCCGCTATGGCTACACCTTC	CAWSVHGGRYGYTF
TRBV7-2	-	15	-	TRBJ1-6	TGTGCCAGCAGCTTAGGAGGGGGAACGAATTCACCCCTCCACTTT	CASSLGGGTNSPLHF
TRBV28	TRBD1	16	-	TRBJ1-6	TGTGCCAGCAGTACCCGGGACAGGGTTTATAATTCACCCCTCCACTTT	CASSTRDRVYNSPLHF
TRBV12-3/TRBV12-4	-	13	once	TRBJ1-5	TGTGCCAGCACTGGTTTGGCCGATCAGCCCCAGCATTTT	CASTGLADQPQHF
TRBV28	-	15	-	TRBJ1-4	TGTGCCAGCAGCCCCCCCTACTCAACTAATGAAAAACTGTTTTTT	CASSPPYSTNEKLFF
TRBV19	-	13	-	TRBJ1-2	TGTGCCAGTAGTACCTGGATTACGGAGGGCTACACCTTC	CASSTWITEGYTF
TRBV19	-	13	-	TRBJ1-2	TGTGCCAGTAGTATGGGCGGGGACTATGGCTACACCTTC	CASSMGGDYGYTF
TRBV24-1	-	12	-	TRBJ1-5	TGTGCCACCAGCGTAATGGAGGGGCCCCAGCATTTT	CATSVMEGPQHF
TRBV29-1	-	12	-	TRBJ1-4	TGCAGCGTTGAGGCGGGGGATGAAAAACTGTTTTTT	CSVEAGDEKLFF
TRBV7-6	TRBD1	18	once	TRBJ2-3	TGTGCCAGCAGCTTAGAACCCGGGACAGGGCAGATGACAGATACGCAGTATTTT	CASSLEPGTGQMTDTQYF
TRBV7-9	TRBD1	16	-	TRBJ2-5	TGTGCCAGCAGCTTAGGCCTTGGGACAGCTCAAGAGACCCAGTACTTC	CASSLGLGTAQETQYF
TRBV5-4	-	13	-	TRBJ1-1	TGTGCCAGCAGCCGGACAGAAAACACTGAAGCTTTCTTT	CASSRTENTEAFF
TRBV18	TRBD1	16	once	TRBJ1-4	TGTGCCAGCTCGCCCACTGACAGGGGGGTCGGAGAAAAACTGTTTTTT	CASSPTDRGVGEKLFF
TRBV18	-	14	-	TRBJ1-4	TGTGCCAGCTCGTCAGGGTTCCTTAATGAAAAACTGTTTTTT	CASSSGFLNEKLFF
TRBV7-2	TRBD2	16	-	TRBJ2-3	TGTGCCAGCAGCTTATCGCCTAGCGGGGGTCAAGATACGCAGTATTTT	CASSLSPSGGQDTQYF
TRBV3-1/TRBV3-2	TRBD1	15	-	TRBJ1-6	TGTGCCAGCAGCGAGCGGACAGGGTTTAATTCACCCCTCCACTTT	CASSERTGFNSPLHF
TRBV5-4	TRBD2	14	few	TRBJ2-7	TGTGCCAGCAGCATAGCGGGGGTGGTATACGAGCAGTACTTC	CASSIAGVVYEQYF
TRBV15	-	12	-	TRBJ1-2	TGTGCCACCAGCAGAGATGAGGTTGGCTACACCTTC	CATSRDEVGYTF
TRBV7-2	-	13	-	TRBJ1-1	TGTGCCAGCAGCTCGGGACAGAACACTGAAGCTTTCTTT	CASSSGQNTEAFF
TRBV19	TRBD1	14	-	TRBJ1-5	TGTGCCAGTAGTTCGCAGACAGGGAATCAGCCCCAGCATTTT	CASSSQTGNQPQHF
TRBV10-2	-	13	-	TRBJ1-6	TGCGCCTGCCAGGGTCCCTATAATTCACCCCTCCACTTT	CACQGPYNSPLHF
TRBV10-2	-	13	-	TRBJ1-5	TGCGCCAGCAGTGAGACAGGGCGTCAGCCCCAGCATTTT	CASSETGRQPQHF
TRBV7-8	-	16	many	TRBJ1-1	TGTGCCAGCAGCTTAGCACAGACACATGATAACACTGAAGCTTTCTTT	CASSLAQTHDNTEAFF
TRBV12-3/TRBV12-4	-	12	-	TRBJ2-3	TGTGCCAGCAGTCTAAATACAGATACGCAGTATTTT	CASSLNTDTQYF
TRBV9	TRBD2	17	-	TRBJ2-1	TGTGCCAGCAGCACCCGACCGGGACTAGCGGGGGGCAATGAGCAGTTCTTC	CASSTRPGLAGGNEQFF
TRBV6-1	-	15	once	TRBJ1-3	TGTGCCAGCAGTGAAGTCGCGACATCTGGAAACACCATATATTTT	CASSEVATSGNTIYF
TRBV28	TRBD1	15	-	TRBJ2-5	TGTGCCAGCAGTTCCGAACAGGGGAACAGGGAGACCCAGTACTTC	CASSSEQGNRETQYF
TRBV5-1	TRBD1	15	-	TRBJ2-1	TGCGCCAGCAGAGGACAGGCGAGCTCCTACAATGAGCAGTTCTTC	CASRGQASSYNEQFF
TRBV9	TRBD1	16	few	TRBJ2-2	TGTGCCAGCAGCGTAACGACAGGGGGATCCACCGGGGAGCTGTTTTTT	CASSVTTGGSTGELFF
TRBV5-1	TRBD2	15	-	TRBJ2-1	TGCGCCAGCAGCTTTCGACTAGCGGGGGGGAATGAGCAGTTCTTC	CASSFRLAGGNEQFF
TRBV2	TRBD1	14	-	TRBJ1-5	TGTGCCAGCAGTGAGGGACAGGGCAATCAGCCCCAGCATTTT	CASSEGQGNQPQHF
TRBV6-5	-	14	-	TRBJ1-1	TGTGCCAGCAGCCCCGGGACAACGAACACTGAAGCTTTCTTT	CASSPGTTNTEAFF
TRBV5-5	-	14	-	TRBJ1-6	TGTGCCAGCAGCTTGACAGGGCAAAATTCACCCCTCCACTTT	CASSLTGQNSPLHF
TRBV24-1	-	14	-	TRBJ2-2	TGTGCCACCAGTGATTTCAGAGGTACCGGGGAGCTGTTTTTT	CATSDFRGTGELFF